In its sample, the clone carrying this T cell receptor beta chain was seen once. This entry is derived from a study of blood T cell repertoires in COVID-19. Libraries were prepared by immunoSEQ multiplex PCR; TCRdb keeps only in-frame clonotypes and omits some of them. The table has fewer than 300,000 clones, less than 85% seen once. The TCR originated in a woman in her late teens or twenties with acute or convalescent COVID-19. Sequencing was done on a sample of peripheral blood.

CDR3: CASSEDSGANQPQHF. DNA for the CDR3: TGTGCCAGCAGTGAAGACTCAGGGGCGAATCAGCCCCAGCATTTT. This chain joins TRBV2 and TRBJ1-5, with D maybe TRBD1 (6 bases). This CDR3 comprises 15 residues. Trimming cost V 1 base and J 4 bases, with 11 bases left between them. Per the germline V gene, CDR1 is SNHLY and CDR2 is FYNNEI.